This TCR beta chain was identified during a study of blood T cell repertoires in COVID-19. Overall study: Acute-phase and convalescent COVID-19 samples originated in the United States, Italy and Spain. Sources were T cells, B-cell-depleted T cells, or PBMCs; the material itself was cDNA or gDNA.

Under the authors' procedure: Researchers report that nucleated cell counts were estimated from reference gene primer amplification. Profiled with immunoSEQ multiplex PCR; TCRdb holds only in-frame clones, not every one. V and J calls and clone size follow that table, whereas D and trimming were derived from the DNA. This table has roughly 71,000 clones, 88% appearing once. Trimming pared 0 bases from V and 7 bases from J, leaving 5 bases between. This CDR3 has 13 residues. Per germline, CDR1 SGHDT and CDR2 YYEEEE. The chain recombines TRBV5-6 with TRBJ1-6, with TRBD1 as a possible D gene (5 bases). Material: peripheral blood. This sequence was found in a man between 45 and 60 years old with acute or convalescent COVID-19. The CDR3, as DNA: TGTGCCAGCAGCTTGGGACAGAATTCACCCCTCCACTTT. Its translation is CASSLGQNSPLHF.